Below are 2 T cell receptor beta chains sequenced from a single sample in a study of T cell changes during pregnancy in multiple sclerosis. TCRdb's copy holds only in-frame clones and misses some; the assay was immunoSEQ multiplex PCR. The top ten clones hold approximately 5.1% of a sample with more than 9,000 clones, 85% to 90% of them seen once. The specimen was CD8+ T cells from peripheral blood mononuclear cells, collected in the first trimester of pregnancy. Source of these receptors: a female donor in good health, enrolled as a control in a pregnancy study.

The chain carries TRBV9 and TRBJ1-2, with D maybe TRBD1 (5 bases). The germline CDR1 and CDR2 sequences are SGDLS and YYNGEE. The CDR3 is 14 residues long. V dropped 0 bases and J dropped 6 bases, with 12 bases sitting between them. Here the CDR3 reads CASSVEGGDHGYTF. The CDR3 region has the DNA TGTGCCAGCAGCGTAGAAGGAGGGGACCATGGCTACACCTTC.

The rearrangement joins TRBV7-2 to TRBJ2-3, with 9 positions matching TRBD2. CDR3 length: 16 amino acids. Germline trimming cut 4 bases from V and 1 base from J; bases unmatched to any gene: 6. Germline CDR1 SGHTA, CDR2 FQGNSA. This chain's CDR3 is CASSSIAGVRTDTQYF. CDR3 nucleotides: TGTGCCAGCAGCTCTATAGCGGGGGTGCGCACAGATACGCAGTATTTT.